The clone carrying this TCR beta chain was picked up one time. Its target is not known. Other DNA sequences of this sample code for an identical CDR3. The CDR3 is 14 amino acids. CDR1 and CDR2 (germline): SEHNR, FQNEAQ (reference sequence). V lost 2 bases to trimming and J lost 1 base, with 6 bases between them. The table came from immunoSEQ multiplex PCR; TCRdb's copy has only in-frame clones and leaves some out. The sample shows under 100,000 clones, roughly 96% of them seen only once. The data were obtained in a study of cytomegalovirus exposure and HLA in healthy donors. For the study at large: The approximately 660 first-cohort repertoires shared a platform with the 130 or so validation repertoires, as reported in a later analysis. Overall study results and limits: Altogether, 150 or so TCR beta chains were recorded as cytomegalovirus-associated. In the approximately 120 validation repertoires, a later analysis found that first-cohort TCR clusters tended to co-occur. Rare TCR sequences dominated, though some public TCRs recurred in many donors.

Source material: PBMCs. This chain connects TRBV7-9 to TRBJ1-5; D might be TRBD1 (5 bases). This sequence originates from a woman aged 18 to 35 in good health and CMV-seronegative. For the CDR3, the DNA is TGTGCCAGCAGCTTACAGGGAAGCAATCAGCCCCAGCATTTT. Translating it yields CASSLQGSNQPQHF.